This TCR beta chain was captured in a study of cytomegalovirus exposure and HLA in healthy donors. Study information: An earlier analysis identified more than 95 million unique TCR beta sequences in about 180 million T cells. Study-level findings and limits: CMV serostatus was the only immune exposure information that was available. Later on, a genetic analysis was performed. It linked a missense variant in DCLRE1C with V- and J-gene trimming of TCR beta. In a later analysis, compared with equally common non-associated chains, HLA-associated beta chains were more expanded.

Germline V CDR1 and CDR2: SGDLS, YYNGEE. V shed 4 bases, J shed 0 bases, and the junction held 6 bases outside the gene matches. CDR3 length: 16 amino acids. In regard to this clone: The target antigen is unknown.

The PCR made use of 60 Vbeta and 13 Jbeta primers. Only in-frame clones appear in the TCRdb table, and some are missing; sequencing was by immunoSEQ multiplex PCR. The sample consists of roughly 140,000 clones, roughly 79% of them appearing once. The origin of this receptor is a male donor in good health and CMV-seronegative. The sequencing sample was made of PBMCs. This rearrangement joins TRBV9 to TRBJ2-3, with 9 bases fitting TRBD1. The CDR3 bases are TGTGCCAGCAGCTTAGAAGGACAGGGGAGCACAGATACGCAGTATTTT. Amino acids: CASSLEGQGSTDTQYF.